This paragraph reports one TCR beta chain. The data belong to a study of control samples from healthy donors and cancer patients. Clones were read by immunoSEQ multiplex PCR, and TCRdb kept only the in-frame ones, dropping some. The table has around 80,000 clones, approximately 87% seen once. Per germline, CDR1 WNHNN and CDR2 SYGVQD (reference sequence). The CDR3 length is 13 residues. Trimming took 11 bases from V and 6 from J, leaving 16 bases between them. The sequenced material came from blood. This sequence joins TRBV10-1 and TRBJ2-2; perhaps TRBD1 as D (6 bases). The receptor comes from a man aged 45-65 years in good health. The CDR3 here is CAGNTGLSGELFF. The DNA of the CDR3 is TGCGCCGGCAATACAGGGTTATCCGGGGAGCTGTTTTTT.